This T cell receptor beta chain appears in the sequencing data of a study of T-cell memory formation after mild COVID-19. Broader study findings: Specificity for SARS-CoV-2 was not confirmed among the second-wave clones peaking on day 37.

With 0 bases removed from V and 5 bases from J, the gap between germline ends came to 10 bases. The germline CDR1 and CDR2 sequences are SGHTA and FQGNSA. The CDR3 has 14 residues. In this sample, this clonotype turned up a few times. The antigen remains unidentified. From 5'RACE with constant-segment primers came TCR alpha and TCR beta cDNA libraries that carried sample barcodes and UMIs. From the 5' RACE reads, TCRdb called clonotypes with MiXCR, one entry per CDR3 protein. The profile shows under 550,000 distinct CDR3 sequences, 18% of them singletons. This receptor was identified in a young man who had mild COVID-19 (a few samples of this study predate the infection). Cell type and time point are not known. The rearrangement links TRBV7-2 to TRBJ1-2; D perhaps matches TRBD1 (6 bases). The sequenced material came from PBMCs or a T cell subset sorted from them (not recorded which). The CDR3, as DNA: TGTGCCAGCAGCTTAGCGTGGGGGGCTTATGGCTACACCTTC. Its translation: CASSLAWGAYGYTF.